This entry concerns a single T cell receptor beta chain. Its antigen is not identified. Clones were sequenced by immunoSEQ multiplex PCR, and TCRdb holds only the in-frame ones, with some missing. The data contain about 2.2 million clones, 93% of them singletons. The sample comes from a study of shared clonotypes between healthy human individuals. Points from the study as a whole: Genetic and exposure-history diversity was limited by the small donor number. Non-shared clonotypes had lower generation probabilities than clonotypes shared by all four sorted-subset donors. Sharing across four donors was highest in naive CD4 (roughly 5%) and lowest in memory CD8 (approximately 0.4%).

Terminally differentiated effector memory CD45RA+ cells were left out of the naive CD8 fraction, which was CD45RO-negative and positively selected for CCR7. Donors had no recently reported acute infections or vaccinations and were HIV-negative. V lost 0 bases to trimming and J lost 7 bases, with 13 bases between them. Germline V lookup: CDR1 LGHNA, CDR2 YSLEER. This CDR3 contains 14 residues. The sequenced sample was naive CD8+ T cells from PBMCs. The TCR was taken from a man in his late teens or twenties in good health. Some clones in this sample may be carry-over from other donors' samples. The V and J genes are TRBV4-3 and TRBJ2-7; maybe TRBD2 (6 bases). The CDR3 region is CASSQDEEGVEQYF. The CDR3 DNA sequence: TGCGCCAGCAGCCAAGATGAGGAGGGTGTTGAGCAGTACTTC.